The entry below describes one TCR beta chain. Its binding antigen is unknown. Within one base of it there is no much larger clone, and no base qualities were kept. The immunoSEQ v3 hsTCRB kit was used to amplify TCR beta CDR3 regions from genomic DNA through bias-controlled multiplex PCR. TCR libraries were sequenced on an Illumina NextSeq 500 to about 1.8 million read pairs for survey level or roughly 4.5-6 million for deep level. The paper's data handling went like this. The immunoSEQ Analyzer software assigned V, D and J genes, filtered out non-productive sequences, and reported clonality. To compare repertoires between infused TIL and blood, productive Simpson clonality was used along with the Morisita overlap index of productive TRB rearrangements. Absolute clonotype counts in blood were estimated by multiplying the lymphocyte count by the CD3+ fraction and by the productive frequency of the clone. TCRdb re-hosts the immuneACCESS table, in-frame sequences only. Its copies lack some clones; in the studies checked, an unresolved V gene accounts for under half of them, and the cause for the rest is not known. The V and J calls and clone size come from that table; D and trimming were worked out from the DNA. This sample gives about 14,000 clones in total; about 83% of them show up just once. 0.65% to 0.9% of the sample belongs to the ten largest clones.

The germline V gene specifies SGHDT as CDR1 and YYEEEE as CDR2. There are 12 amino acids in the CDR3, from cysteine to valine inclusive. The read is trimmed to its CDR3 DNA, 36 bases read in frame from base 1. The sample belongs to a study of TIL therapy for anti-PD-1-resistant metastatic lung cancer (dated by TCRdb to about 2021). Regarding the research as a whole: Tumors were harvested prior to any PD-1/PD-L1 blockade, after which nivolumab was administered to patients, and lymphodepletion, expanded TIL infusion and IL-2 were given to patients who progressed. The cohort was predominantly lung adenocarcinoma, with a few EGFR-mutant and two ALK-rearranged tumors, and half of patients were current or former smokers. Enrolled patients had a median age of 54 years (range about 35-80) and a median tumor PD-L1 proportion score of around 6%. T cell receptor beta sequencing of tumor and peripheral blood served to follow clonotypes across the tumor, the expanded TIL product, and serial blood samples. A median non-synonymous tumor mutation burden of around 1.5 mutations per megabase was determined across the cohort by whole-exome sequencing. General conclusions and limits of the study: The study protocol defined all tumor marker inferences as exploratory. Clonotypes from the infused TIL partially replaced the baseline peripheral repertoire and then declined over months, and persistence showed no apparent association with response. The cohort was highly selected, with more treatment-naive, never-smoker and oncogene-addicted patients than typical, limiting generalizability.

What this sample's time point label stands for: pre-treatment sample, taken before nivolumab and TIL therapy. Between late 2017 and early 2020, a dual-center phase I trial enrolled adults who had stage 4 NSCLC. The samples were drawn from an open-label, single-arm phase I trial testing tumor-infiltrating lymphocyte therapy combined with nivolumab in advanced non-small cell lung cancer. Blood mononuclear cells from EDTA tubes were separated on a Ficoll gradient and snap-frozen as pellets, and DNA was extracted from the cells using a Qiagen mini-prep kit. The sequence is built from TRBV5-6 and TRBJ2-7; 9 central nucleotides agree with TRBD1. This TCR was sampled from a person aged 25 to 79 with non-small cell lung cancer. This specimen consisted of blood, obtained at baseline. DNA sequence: TGTGCCAGCAGCTTAGGGACAGGGTCGGTTTTCGTC. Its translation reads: CASSLGTGSVFV.